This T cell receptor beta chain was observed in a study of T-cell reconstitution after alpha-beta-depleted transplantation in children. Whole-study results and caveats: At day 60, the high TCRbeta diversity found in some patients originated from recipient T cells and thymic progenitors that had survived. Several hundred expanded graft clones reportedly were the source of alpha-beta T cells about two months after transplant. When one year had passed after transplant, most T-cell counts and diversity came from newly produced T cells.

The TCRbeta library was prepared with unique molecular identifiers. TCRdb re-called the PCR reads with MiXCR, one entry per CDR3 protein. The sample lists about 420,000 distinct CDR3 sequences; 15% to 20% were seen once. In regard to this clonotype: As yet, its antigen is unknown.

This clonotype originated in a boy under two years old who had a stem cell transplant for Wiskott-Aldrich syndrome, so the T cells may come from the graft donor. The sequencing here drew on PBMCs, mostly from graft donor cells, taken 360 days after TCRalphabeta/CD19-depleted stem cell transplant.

The CDR3 sequence is CASSFGLAGEGETQYF. CDR3 bases: TGTGCCAGCAGTTTTGGACTAGCGGGAGAGGGAGAGACCCAGTACTTC. This chain uses TRBV28 with TRBJ2-5; 13 positions agree with TRBD2. The CDR3 runs 16 residues. V was clipped by 3 bases and J by 4 bases; unmatched bases: 5. Germline CDR1 MDHEN, CDR2 SYDVKM.